This T cell receptor beta chain was sequenced for a study of shared clonotypes between healthy human individuals. DNA at about 0.2 ug, around 30,000 T cell genomes, went into sorted-subset replicate PCRs. Data came from immunoSEQ multiplex PCR; TCRdb stores just in-frame clones and leaves some out. The table records about 960,000 clones, approximately 80% of them present only once. Worth noting for this clone: Its antigen is unknown.

A split of CD4+ cells into CD45RA+ naive and CD45RA-negative memory subsets was performed. Study-level findings and limits: Investigators expected sequencing depth to affect clonotype sharing among donors. Clonotype sharing across a few donors was observed for around 5% of naive CD4 clonotypes.

V was shortened by 6 bases and J by 5 bases, with 17 bases between the two germline ends. The CDR3 is made up of 14 amino acids. CDR1 is MNHEY and CDR2 is SVGAGI in the germline V gene. The sample comprised memory CD4+ T cells sorted from blood. Subset meaning: CD45RA-negative fraction. The TCR was taken from a man younger than 35 in good health. This rearrangement joins TRBV6-5 to TRBJ2-7; D gene ambiguous. CDR3 coding DNA: TGTGCCAGCAGGGTGGATTACGGGCGCGACGAGCAGTACTTC. It encodes CASRVDYGRDEQYF.